These T cell receptor beta chains were read from a single sample in a study of T cells in Graves' hyperthyroidism and ophthalmopathy. TCRdb re-derived calls from the multiplex PCR reads in MiXCR, one entry per CDR3 protein. The sample carries a few hundred thousand distinct CDR3 sequences, less than 20% recorded once. Material for sequencing was blood. The source of these receptors is a woman aged 45-59 years with Graves' hyperthyroidism. CDR3s include the opening cysteine and the closing phenylalanine or tryptophan. Fields, in order: J gene, V gene, clone size, D gene, CDR3 DNA, CDR3 protein. A D gene is named only where the DNA matches it firmly. Not every row has a clone size; where given, it reads once, few, many or a size class.

>TRBJ2-1|TRBV11-2|many|.
TGTGCCAGCAGCTTAGATGGGGCCCTCAATGAGCAGTTCTTC
CASSLDGALNEQFF
>TRBJ2-5|TRBV20-1|many|TRBD2
TGCAGTGCTAGGGCCTTAATAGCGGGAGGGCTCCCAGAGACCCAGTACTTC
CSARALIAGGLPETQYF
>TRBJ1-2|TRBV28|.|.
TGTGCCAGCAGTCCCTCTTGGGTTTCGACCCACTCTGGCTATGGCTACACCTTC
CASSPSWVSTHSGYGYTF
>TRBJ1-5|TRBV7-8|.|.
TGTGCCAGCAGCTTAGGTTCTTCAGTAAGCAATCAGCCCCAGCATTTT
CASSLGSSVSNQPQHF
>TRBJ1-2|TRBV6-5|many|.
TGTGCCAGCAGTTACGACAGAAAGTATGGCTACACCTTC
CASSYDRKYGYTF
>TRBJ1-1|TRBV18|many|.
TGTGCCAGCTCACCCCAGGGGACTGCGAACACTGAAGCTTTCTTT
CASSPQGTANTEAFF
>TRBJ2-1|TRBV28|large|.
TGTGCCAGCAGTCCCCCGGATCCCAACTACAATGAGCAGTTCTTC
CASSPPDPNYNEQFF
>TRBJ2-7|TRBV20-1|many|.
TGCAGTGCGTCTAGCTCCTACGAGCAGTACTTC
CSASSSYEQYF
>TRBJ2-7|TRBV27|.|.
TGTGCCAGCAGTAAAATTGACGGCTACGAGCAGTACTTC
CASSKIDGYEQYF
>TRBJ2-2|TRBV7-2|few|TRBD2
TGTGCCAGCAGAGGGACTAGCGGGAGGGCCACCGGGGAGCTGTTTTTT
CASRGTSGRATGELFF
>TRBJ2-7|TRBV29-1|many|.
TGCAGCGTTGTGATTTACGAGCAGTACTTC
CSVVIYEQYF
>TRBJ2-3|TRBV11-2|.|.
TGTGCCAGCAGCCCATCTGCGGGGGCGGACCCAGATACGCAGTATTTT
CASSPSAGADPDTQYF
>TRBJ2-1|TRBV11-2|many|.
TGTGCCAGCAGCTTAGATCTCGGCAGGGGAACCTACAATGAGCAGTTCTTC
CASSLDLGRGTYNEQFF
>TRBJ2-7|TRBV12-3/TRBV12-4|many|.
TGTGCCAGCAGTTTGCAGGAGCGCAACGAGCAGTACTTC
CASSLQERNEQYF
>TRBJ2-7|TRBV29-1|.|.
TGCAGCGTTAAAGTTCAGGGGAGCTCCTACGAGCAGTACTTC
CSVKVQGSSYEQYF
>TRBJ2-5|TRBV27|.|.
TGTGCCAGCAGTGTGGGCGGTCACTCGCAAGAGACCCAGTACTTC
CASSVGGHSQETQYF
>TRBJ1-1|TRBV6-1|few|.
TGTGCCAGCAGAACGGGACGAACCTTCACTGAAGCTTTCTTT
CASRTGRTFTEAFF
>TRBJ2-3|TRBV12-3/TRBV12-4|many|TRBD2
TGTGCAGGACAGCGGGAGGGCAACACAGATACGCAGTATTTT
CAGQREGNTDTQYF
>TRBJ2-7|TRBV6-2/TRBV6-3|many|.
TGTGCCAGCATCCCAGGTCCAGGTCTAGGCGAGCAGTACTTC
CASIPGPGLGEQYF
>TRBJ1-1|TRBV27|many|TRBD1
TGTGCCAGCAGTTTATTTCGCCCCTTGGGACAGGTCGGCACTGAAGCTTTCTTT
CASSLFRPLGQVGTEAFF
>TRBJ1-3|TRBV5-4|few|TRBD1
TGTGCCAGCAGCACAGGGACAGAGACTCGAAACACCATATATTTT
CASSTGTETRNTIYF
>TRBJ2-7|TRBV12-3/TRBV12-4|few|.
TGTGCCAGCAGCTCGACAGGACTCGAGCAGTACTTC
CASSSTGLEQYF
>TRBJ2-5|TRBV20-1|many|.
TGCAGTGCTAGAGATTGGGCTAGGGGGGGAGAGACCCAGTACTTC
CSARDWARGGETQYF
>TRBJ2-5|TRBV2|many|TRBD1
TGTGCCAGCAGTGGTGGGACAGTCCGGGAGACCCAGTACTTC
CASSGGTVRETQYF
>TRBJ1-1|TRBV2|many|TRBD1
TGTGCCAGCTCCGTCAAGACAGGGAGCACTGAAGCTTTCTTT
CASSVKTGSTEAFF
>TRBJ2-2|TRBV10-3|.|.
TGTGCCATCAATGGAAGGACTGATGTTACCGGGGAGCTGTTTTTT
CAINGRTDVTGELFF
>TRBJ1-1|TRBV18|few|.
TGTGCCAGCTCACTAGACAGGCACACTGAAGCTTTCTTT
CASSLDRHTEAFF